Sequencing of this T cell receptor (beta chain) was carried out in a study of blood T cell repertoires in COVID-19. Across the study: Spain, Italy and the United States supplied samples that represented acute and convalescent COVID-19.

The V segment lost 4 bases and the J segment 7 bases; nucleotides outside the gene matches: 8. This CDR3 comprises 14 residues. Looked up from germline, CDR1 is SGHTA and CDR2 is FQGTGA. Libraries were prepared by immunoSEQ multiplex PCR; TCRdb keeps only in-frame clonotypes and omits some of them. The data contain 300,000 or so clones, around 87% of them singletons. V is TRBV7-3 and J is TRBJ2-3, with TRBD1 identical over 7 bases. The sample was peripheral blood. The source of this sequence is a man between 65 and 85 years old with acute or convalescent COVID-19. The CDR3 here is CASSSAAGGNTQYF. CDR3 nucleotide sequence: TGTGCCAGCAGCTCCGCCGCAGGGGGAAATACGCAGTATTTT.